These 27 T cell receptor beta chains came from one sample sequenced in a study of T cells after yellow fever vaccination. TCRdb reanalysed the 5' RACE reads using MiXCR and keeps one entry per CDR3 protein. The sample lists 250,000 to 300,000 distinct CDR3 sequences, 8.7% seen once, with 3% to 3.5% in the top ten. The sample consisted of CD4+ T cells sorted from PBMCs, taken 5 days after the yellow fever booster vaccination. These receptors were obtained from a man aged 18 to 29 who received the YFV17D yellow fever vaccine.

Written as DNA, the CDR3 is TGTGCCAGCAGCTTAGCAACAGGGAATTCACCCCTCCACTTT. Its protein product is CASSLATGNSPLHF. This chain connects TRBV7-2 to TRBJ1-6, with D tentatively TRBD1 (6 bases). This CDR3 is 14 amino acids long. The ends were cut back, 0 bases at V and 7 bases at J, with 7 bases in the middle. Germline loops: CDR1 SGHTA, CDR2 FQGNSA. The variable domain in full, completed from reference TRBV7-2 and TRBJ1-6, reads GAGVSQSPSNKVTEKGKDVELRCDPISGHTALYWYRQSLGQGLEFLIYFQGNSAPDKSGLPSDRFSAERTGGSVSTLTIQRTQQEDSAVYLCASSLATGNSPLHFGNGTRLTVT.

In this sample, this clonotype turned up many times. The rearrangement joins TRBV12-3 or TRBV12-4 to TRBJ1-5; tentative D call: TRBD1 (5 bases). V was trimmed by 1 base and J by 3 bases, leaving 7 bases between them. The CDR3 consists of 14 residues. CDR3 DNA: TGTGCCAGCAGTTTAGGACAGTCCAATCAGCCCCAGCATTTT. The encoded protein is CASSLGQSNQPQHF.

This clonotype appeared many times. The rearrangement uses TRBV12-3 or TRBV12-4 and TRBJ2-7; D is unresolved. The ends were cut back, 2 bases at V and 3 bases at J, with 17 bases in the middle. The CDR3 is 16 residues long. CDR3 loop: CASSLIARRHGYEQYF. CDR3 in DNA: TGTGCCAGCAGTTTAATTGCGCGCAGACACGGCTACGAGCAGTACTTC.

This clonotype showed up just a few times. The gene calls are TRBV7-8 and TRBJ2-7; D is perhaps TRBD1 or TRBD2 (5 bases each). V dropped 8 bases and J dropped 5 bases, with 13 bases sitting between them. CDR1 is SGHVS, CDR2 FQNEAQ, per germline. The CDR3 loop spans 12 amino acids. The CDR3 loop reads CASQGWGNEQYF. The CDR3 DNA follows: TGTGCCAGCCAAGGTTGGGGGAACGAGCAGTACTTC.

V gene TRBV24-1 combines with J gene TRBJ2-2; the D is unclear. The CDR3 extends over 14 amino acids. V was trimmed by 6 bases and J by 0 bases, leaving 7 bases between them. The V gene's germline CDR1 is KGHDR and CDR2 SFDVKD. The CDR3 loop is CATSNPPNTGELFF. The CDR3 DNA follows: TGTGCCACCAGTAATCCTCCGAACACCGGGGAGCTGTTTTTT.

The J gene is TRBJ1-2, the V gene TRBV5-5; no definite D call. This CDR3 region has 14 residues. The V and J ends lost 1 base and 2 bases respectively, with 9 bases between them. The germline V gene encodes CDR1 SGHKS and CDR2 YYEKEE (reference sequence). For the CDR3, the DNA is TGTGCCAGCAGCTTGTCCCAGGCGAACTATGGCTACACCTTC. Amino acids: CASSLSQANYGYTF.

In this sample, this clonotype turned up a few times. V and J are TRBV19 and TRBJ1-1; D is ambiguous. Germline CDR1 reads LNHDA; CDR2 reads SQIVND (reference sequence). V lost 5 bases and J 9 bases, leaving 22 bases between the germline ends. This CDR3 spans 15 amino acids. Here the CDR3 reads CASSAARSNAAKAFF. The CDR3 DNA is TGTGCCAGTAGTGCGGCACGATCGAACGCGGCAAAAGCTTTCTTT. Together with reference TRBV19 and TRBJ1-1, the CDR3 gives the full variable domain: DGGITQSPKYLFRKEGQNVTLSCEQNLNHDAMYWYRQDPGQGLRLIYYSQIVNDFQKGDIAEGYSVSREKKESFPLTVTSAQKNPTAFYLCASSAARSNAAKAFFGQGTRLTVV.

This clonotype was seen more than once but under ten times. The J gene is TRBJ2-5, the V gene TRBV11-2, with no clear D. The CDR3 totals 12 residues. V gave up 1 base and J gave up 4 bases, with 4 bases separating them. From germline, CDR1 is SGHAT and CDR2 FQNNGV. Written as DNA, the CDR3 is TGTGCCAGCAGCTTAGGGATAGAGACCCAGTACTTC. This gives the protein CASSLGIETQYF.

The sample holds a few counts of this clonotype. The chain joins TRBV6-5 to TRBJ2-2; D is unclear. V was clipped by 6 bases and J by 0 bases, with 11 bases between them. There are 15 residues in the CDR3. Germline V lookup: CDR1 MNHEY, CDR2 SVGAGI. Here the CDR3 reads CASSRVVTNTGELFF. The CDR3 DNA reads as TGTGCCAGCAGCCGGGTCGTAACGAACACCGGGGAGCTGTTTTTT.

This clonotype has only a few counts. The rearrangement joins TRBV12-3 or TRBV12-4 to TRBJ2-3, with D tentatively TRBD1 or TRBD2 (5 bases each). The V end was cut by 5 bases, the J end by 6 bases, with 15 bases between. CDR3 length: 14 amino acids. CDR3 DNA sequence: TGTGCCAGCAGTAAGGGACGGAGGTCGGATACGCAGTATTTT. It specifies CASSKGRRSDTQYF.

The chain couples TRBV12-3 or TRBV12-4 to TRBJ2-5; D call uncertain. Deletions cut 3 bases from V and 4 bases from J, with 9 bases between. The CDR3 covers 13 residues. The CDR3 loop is CASSFQQAETQYF. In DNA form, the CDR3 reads TGTGCCAGCAGTTTTCAGCAGGCAGAGACCCAGTACTTC.

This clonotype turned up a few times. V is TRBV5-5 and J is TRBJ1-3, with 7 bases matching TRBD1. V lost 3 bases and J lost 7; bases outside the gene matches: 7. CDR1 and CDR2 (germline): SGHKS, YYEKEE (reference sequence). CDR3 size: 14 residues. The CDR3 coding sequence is TGTGCCAGCAGCTCGACCAGGGGGGGTAACACCATATATTTT. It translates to CASSSTRGGNTIYF.

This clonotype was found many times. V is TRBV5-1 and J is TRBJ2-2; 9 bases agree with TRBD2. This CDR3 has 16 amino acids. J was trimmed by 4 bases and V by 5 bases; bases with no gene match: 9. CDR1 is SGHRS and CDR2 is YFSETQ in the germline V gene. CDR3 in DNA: TGCGCCAGCAGGCCGCCGGGACTAGCTACCACCGGGGAGCTGTTTTTT. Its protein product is CASRPPGLATTGELFF.

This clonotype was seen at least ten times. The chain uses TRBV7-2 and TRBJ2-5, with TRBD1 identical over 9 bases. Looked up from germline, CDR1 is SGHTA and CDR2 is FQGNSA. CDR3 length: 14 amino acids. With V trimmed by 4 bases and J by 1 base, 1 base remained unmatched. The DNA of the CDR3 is TGTGCCAGCAGCTACAGGGGGCTCCAAGAGACCCAGTACTTC. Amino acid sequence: CASSYRGLQETQYF.

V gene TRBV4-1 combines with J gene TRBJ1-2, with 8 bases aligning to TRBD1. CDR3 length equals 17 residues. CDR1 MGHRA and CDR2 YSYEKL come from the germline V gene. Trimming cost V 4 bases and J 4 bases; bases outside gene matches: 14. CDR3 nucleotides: TGCGCCAGCAGCCCGATCGCGACAGGGGCCTACACCTATGGCTACACCTTC. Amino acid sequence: CASSPIATGAYTYGYTF.

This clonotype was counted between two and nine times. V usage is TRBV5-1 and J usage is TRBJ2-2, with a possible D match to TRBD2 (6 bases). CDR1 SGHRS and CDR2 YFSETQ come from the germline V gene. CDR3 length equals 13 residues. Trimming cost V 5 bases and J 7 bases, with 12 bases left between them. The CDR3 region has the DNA TGCGCCAGCAGGGAGGGGTCTTACGGGGAGCTGTTTTTT. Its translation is CASREGSYGELFF.

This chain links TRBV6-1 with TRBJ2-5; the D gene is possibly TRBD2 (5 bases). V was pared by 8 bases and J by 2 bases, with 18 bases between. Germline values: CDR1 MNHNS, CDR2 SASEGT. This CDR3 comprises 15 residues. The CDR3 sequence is CASREMIMGQETQYF. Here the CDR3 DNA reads TGTGCCAGCCGGGAAATGATAATGGGACAAGAGACCCAGTACTTC.

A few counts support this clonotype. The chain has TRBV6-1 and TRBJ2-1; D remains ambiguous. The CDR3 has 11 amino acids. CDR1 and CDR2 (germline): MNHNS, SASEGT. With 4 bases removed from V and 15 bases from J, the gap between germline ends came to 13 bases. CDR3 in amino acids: CASSALWAPFF. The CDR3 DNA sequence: TGTGCCAGCAGTGCCCTTTGGGCACCGTTCTTC.

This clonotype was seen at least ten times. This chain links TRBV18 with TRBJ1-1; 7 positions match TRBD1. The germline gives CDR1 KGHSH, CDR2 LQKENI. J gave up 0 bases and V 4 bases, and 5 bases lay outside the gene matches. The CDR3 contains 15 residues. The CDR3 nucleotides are TGTGCCAGCTCACGGGGACAGTACATGAACACTGAAGCTTTCTTT. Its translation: CASSRGQYMNTEAFF. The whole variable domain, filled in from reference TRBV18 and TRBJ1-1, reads NAGVMQNPRHLVRRRGQEARLRCSPMKGHSHVYWYRQLPEEGLKFMVYLQKENIIDESGMPKERFSAEFPKEGPSILRIQQVVRGDSAAYFCASSRGQYMNTEAFFGQGTRLTVV.

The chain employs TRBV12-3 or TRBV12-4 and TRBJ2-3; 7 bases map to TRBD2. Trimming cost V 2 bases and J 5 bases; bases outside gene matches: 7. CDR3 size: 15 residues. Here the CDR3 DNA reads TGTGCCAGCAGTTTATACTTGGCGGGGGTAGATACGCAGTATTTT. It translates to CASSLYLAGVDTQYF.

The CDR3 DNA sequence: TGCGCCAGCAGCTCCGTCGGGGGATTGAACACTGAAGCTTTCTTT. Its protein is CASSSVGGLNTEAFF. The chain links TRBV5-1 to TRBJ1-1; a possible D gene is TRBD1 (5 bases). The V end lost 3 bases, the J end lost 0 bases, and 12 bases lay between the germline ends. This CDR3 region has 15 residues. Germline CDR1 and CDR2: SGHRS and YFSETQ. The full variable domain, with the rest looked up from reference TRBV5-1 and TRBJ1-1, is KAGVTQTPRYLIKTRGQQVTLSCSPISGHRSVSWYQQTPGQGLQFLFEYFSETQRNKGNFPGRFSGRQFSNSRSEMNVSTLELGDSALYLCASSSVGGLNTEAFFGQGTRLTVV.

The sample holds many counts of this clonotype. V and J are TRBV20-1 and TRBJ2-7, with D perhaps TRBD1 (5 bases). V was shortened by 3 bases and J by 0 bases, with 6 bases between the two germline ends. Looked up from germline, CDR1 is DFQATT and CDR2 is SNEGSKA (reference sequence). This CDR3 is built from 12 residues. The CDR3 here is CSARTVSYEQYV. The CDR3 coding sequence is TGCAGTGCTAGGACAGTCTCCTACGAGCAGTACGTC.

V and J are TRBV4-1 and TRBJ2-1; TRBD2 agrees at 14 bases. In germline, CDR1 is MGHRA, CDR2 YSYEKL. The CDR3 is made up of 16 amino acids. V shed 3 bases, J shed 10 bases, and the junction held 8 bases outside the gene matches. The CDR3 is CASSQRLAGGPGEQFF. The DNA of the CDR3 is TGCGCCAGCAGCCAGAGACTAGCGGGGGGGCCCGGAGAGCAGTTCTTC.

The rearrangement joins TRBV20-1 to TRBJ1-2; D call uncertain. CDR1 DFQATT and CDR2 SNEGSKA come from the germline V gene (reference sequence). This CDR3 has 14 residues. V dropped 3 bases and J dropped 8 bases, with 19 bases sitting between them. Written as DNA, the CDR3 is TGCAGTGCTAGGAACACCTGGAGGGAAGGAGGCTACACCTTC. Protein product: CSARNTWREGGYTF.

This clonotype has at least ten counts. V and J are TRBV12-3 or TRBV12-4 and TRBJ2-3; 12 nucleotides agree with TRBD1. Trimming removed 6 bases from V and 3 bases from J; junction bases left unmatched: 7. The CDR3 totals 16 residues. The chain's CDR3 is CASRSEGQGATDTQYF. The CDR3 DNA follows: TGTGCCAGCAGATCCGAGGGACAGGGGGCGACAGATACGCAGTATTTT.

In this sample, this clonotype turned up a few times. The chain's CDR3 is CAISEQGASYGYTF. The CDR3 nucleotides read TGTGCCATCAGTGAACAGGGGGCGAGCTATGGCTACACCTTC. The genes are TRBV10-3 and TRBJ1-2, with 9 bases fitting TRBD1. This CDR3 is built from 14 residues. The germline CDR1 and CDR2 sequences are ENHRY and SYGVKD. J was trimmed by 4 bases and V by 3 bases; bases with no gene match: 3.

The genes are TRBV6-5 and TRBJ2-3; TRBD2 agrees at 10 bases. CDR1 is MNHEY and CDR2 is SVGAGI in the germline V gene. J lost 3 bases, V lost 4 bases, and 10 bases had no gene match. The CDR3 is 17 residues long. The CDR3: CASSLGTSGARTDTQYF. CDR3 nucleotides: TGTGCCAGCAGTTTGGGAACTAGCGGGGCAAGGACAGATACGCAGTATTTT.